This section outlines one T cell receptor beta chain sequence together with its context. These data come from a study of beta chain features in type 1 diabetes. Every bit of the isolated RNA underwent reverse transcription, so sequencing read expressed TCRB transcripts. Here immunoSEQ multiplex PCR was the method, and the copy in TCRdb shows in-frame clones only, minus some. The profile shows under 400,000 clones, roughly 21% of them singletons. Germline assignment: CDR1 ENHRY and CDR2 SYGVKD. The CDR3 contains 14 residues. V dropped 8 bases and J dropped 5; count of bases not matched to a gene: 8. The TCR sequence derives from a woman between 18 and 29 years old in good health. The sequencing input was naive CD4+ T cells from blood. The chain employs TRBV10-3 and TRBJ2-5; 10 positions agree with TRBD1. CDR3 protein: CAIGGQGEAETQYF. CDR3 bases: TGTGCCATCGGTGGACAGGGGGAAGCGGAGACCCAGTACTTC.